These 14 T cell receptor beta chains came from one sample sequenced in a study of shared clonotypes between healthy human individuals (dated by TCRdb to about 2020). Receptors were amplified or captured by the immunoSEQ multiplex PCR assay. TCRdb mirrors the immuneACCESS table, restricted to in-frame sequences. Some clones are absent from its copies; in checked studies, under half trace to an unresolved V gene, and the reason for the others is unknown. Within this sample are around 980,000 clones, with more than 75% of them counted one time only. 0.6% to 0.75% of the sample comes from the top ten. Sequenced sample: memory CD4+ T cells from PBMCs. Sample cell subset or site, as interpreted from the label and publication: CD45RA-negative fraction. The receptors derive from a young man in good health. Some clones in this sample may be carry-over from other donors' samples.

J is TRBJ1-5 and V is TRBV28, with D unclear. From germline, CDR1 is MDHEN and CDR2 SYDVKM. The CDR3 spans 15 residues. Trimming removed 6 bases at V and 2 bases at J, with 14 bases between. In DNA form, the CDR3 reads TGTGCCAGCAGCTCAATCAACGGGGGCAATCAGCCCCAGCATTTT. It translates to CASSSINGGNQPQHF. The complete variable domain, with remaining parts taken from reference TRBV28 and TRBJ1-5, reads DVKVTQSSRYLVKRTGEKVFLECVQDMDHENMFWYRQDPGLGLRLIYFSYDVKMKEKGDIPEGYSVSREKKERFSLILESASTNQTSMYLCASSSINGGNQPQHFGDGTRLSIL.

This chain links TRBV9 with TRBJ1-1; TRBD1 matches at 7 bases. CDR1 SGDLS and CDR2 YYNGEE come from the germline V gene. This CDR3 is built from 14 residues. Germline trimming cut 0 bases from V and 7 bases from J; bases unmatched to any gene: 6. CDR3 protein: CASSVVTGAIEAFF. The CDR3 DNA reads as TGTGCCAGCAGCGTAGTAACAGGGGCGATTGAAGCTTTCTTT. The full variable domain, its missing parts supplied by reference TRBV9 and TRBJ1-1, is DSGVTQTPKHLITATGQRVTLRCSPRSGDLSVYWYQQSLDQGLQFLIQYYNGEERAKGNILERFSAQQFPDLHSELNLSSLELGDSALYFCASSVVTGAIEAFFGQGTRLTVV.

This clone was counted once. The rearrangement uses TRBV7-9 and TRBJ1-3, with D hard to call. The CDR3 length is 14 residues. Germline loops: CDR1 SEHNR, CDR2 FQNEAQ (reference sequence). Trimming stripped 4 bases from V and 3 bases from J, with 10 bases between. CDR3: CASSSRAYGNTIYF. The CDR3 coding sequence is TGTGCCAGCAGCTCACGGGCATATGGAAACACCATATATTTT.

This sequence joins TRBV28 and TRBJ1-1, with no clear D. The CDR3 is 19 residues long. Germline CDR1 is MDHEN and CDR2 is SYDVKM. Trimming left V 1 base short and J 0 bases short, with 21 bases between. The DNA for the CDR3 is TGTGCCAGCAGTTTATCCTCCTCCATCTGGATGCGGATGAACACTGAAGCTTTCTTT. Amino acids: CASSLSSSIWMRMNTEAFF.

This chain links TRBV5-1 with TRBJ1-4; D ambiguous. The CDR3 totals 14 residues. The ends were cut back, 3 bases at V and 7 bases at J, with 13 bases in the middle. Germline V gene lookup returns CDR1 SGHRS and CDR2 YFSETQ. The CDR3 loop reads CASSSTAGGEKLFF. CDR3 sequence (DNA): TGCGCCAGCAGCTCTACCGCAGGAGGTGAAAAACTGTTTTTT. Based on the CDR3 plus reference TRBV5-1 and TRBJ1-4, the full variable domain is KAGVTQTPRYLIKTRGQQVTLSCSPISGHRSVSWYQQTPGQGLQFLFEYFSETQRNKGNFPGRFSGRQFSNSRSEMNVSTLELGDSALYLCASSSTAGGEKLFFGSGTQLSVL.

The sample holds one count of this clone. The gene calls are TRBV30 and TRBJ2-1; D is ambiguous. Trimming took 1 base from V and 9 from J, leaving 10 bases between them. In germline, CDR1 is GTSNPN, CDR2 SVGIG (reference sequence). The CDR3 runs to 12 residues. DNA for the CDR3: TGTGCCTGGAGTGCCCTATCGAGTGAGCAGTTCTTC. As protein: CAWSALSSEQFF.

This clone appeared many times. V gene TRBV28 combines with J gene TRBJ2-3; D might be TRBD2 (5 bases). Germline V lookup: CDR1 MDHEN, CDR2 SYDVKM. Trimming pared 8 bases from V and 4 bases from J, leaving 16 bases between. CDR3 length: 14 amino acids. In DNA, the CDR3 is TGTGCCAGCTGGGCGGGCCAGACCGCAGATACGCAGTATTTT. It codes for CASWAGQTADTQYF.

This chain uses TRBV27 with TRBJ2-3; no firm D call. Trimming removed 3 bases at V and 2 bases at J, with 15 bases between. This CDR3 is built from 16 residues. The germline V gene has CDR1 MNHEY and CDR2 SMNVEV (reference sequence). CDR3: CASSFRAEPITDTQYF. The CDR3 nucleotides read TGTGCCAGCAGTTTTCGGGCGGAGCCTATCACAGATACGCAGTATTTT.

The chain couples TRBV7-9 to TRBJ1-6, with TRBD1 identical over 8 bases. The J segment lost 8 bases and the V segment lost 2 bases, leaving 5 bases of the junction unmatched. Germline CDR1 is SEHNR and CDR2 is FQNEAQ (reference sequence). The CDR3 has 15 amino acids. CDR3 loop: CASSLLGQAHSPLHF. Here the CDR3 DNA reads TGTGCCAGCAGCTTACTGGGACAGGCCCATTCACCCCTCCACTTT.

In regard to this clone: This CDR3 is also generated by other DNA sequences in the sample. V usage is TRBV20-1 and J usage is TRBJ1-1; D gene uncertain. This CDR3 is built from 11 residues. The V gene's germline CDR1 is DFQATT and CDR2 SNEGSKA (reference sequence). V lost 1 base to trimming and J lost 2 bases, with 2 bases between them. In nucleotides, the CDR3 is TGCAGTGCTAGAGCTAACACTGAAGCTTTCTTT. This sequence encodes CSARANTEAFF.

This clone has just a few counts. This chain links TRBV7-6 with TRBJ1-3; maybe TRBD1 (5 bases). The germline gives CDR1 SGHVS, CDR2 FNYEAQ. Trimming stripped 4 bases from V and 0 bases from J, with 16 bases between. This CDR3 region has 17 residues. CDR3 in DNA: TGTGCCAGCAGCTCCCCGTTTCGGGGGTTCTCTGGAAACACCATATATTTT. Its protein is CASSSPFRGFSGNTIYF. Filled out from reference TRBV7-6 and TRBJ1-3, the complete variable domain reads GAGVSQSPRYKVTKRGQDVALRCDPISGHVSLYWYRQALGQGPEFLTYFNYEAQQDKSGLPNDRFSAERPEGSISTLTIQRTEQRDSAMYRCASSSPFRGFSGNTIYFGEGSWLTVV.

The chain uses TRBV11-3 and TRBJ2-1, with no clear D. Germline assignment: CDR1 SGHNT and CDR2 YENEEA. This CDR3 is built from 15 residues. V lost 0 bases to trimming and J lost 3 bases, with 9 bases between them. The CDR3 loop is CASSLEGQLYNEQFF. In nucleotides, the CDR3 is TGTGCCAGCAGCTTAGAAGGCCAGCTCTACAATGAGCAGTTCTTC.

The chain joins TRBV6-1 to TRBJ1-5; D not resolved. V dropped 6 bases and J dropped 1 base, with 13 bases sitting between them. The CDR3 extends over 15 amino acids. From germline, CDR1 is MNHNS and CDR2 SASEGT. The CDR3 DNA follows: TGTGCCAGCAGCCCCCGGCTATCAAGCAATCAGCCCCAGCATTTT. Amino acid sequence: CASSPRLSSNQPQHF.

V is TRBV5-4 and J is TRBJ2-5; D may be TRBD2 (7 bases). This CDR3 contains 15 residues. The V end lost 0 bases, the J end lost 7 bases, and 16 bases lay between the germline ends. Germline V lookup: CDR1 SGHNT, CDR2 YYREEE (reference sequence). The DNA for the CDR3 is TGTGCCAGCAGCTTGGGAGGGGGGGAATTAGGGACCCAGTACTTC. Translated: CASSLGGGELGTQYF.